The clone carrying this T cell receptor beta chain has just one count. The antigen is not known. This record comes from a study of chemoradiotherapy in HPV16-positive cancers. Study overall: Functional T-cell assays on a couple of HPV16-positive patients' cells defined candidate HPV-specific clones and common TCR motifs. Whole-study results and caveats: Candidate HPV-specific clones and E7-related TCR motifs grew in tumor during treatment.

Only in-frame clones appear in the TCRdb table, and some are missing; sequencing was by immunoSEQ multiplex PCR. The data contain about 68,000 clones, roughly 86% of them singletons. The CDR3 is made up of 13 amino acids. Germline CDR1 is MDHEN and CDR2 is SYDVKM. Trimming cost V 4 bases and J 2 bases, with 9 bases left between them. Specimen: blood, collected from a patient who underwent chemoradiotherapy. This TCR was recovered from a human donor with HPV-associated anogenital cancer. This chain joins TRBV28 and TRBJ2-7; D might be TRBD1 or TRBD2, each matching 5 bases. CDR3 amino acids: CASSYMGAYEQYF. The CDR3 DNA is TGTGCCAGCAGTTATATGGGGGCCTACGAGCAGTACTTC.